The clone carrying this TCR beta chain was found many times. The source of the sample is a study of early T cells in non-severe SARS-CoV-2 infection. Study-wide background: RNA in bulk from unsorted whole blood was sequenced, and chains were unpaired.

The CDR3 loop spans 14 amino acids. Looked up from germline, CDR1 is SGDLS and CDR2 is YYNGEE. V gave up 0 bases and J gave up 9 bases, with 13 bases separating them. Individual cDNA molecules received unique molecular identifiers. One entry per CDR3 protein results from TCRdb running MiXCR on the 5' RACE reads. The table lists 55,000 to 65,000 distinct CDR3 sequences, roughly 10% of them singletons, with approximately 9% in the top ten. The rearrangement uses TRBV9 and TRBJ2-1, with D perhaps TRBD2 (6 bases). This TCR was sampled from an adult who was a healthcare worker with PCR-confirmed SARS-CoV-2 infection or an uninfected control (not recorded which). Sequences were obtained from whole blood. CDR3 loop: CASSVVGSVGEQFF. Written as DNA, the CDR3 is TGTGCCAGCAGCGTAGTCGGGAGCGTGGGTGAGCAGTTCTTC.